This T cell receptor (beta chain) was found in a study of blood T cell repertoires in COVID-19. On the study more broadly: Some COVID-19 samples were acute and others convalescent; all came from the United States, Italy and Spain.

After removal of 2 bases from V and 1 base from J, the junction contained 1 base not matched to a gene. The CDR3 contains 13 residues. Per germline, CDR1 SQVTM and CDR2 ANQGSEA. This clone showed up just once. In the original processing: How many nucleated cells were present was estimated from reference gene primer amplification. Only in-frame clones appear in the TCRdb table, and some are missing; sequencing was by immunoSEQ multiplex PCR. The V and J calls and clone size come from that table; D and trimming were worked out from the DNA. The table lists approximately 150,000 clones, approximately 82% of them singletons, with roughly 7.2% in the top ten.

The chain joins TRBV29-1 to TRBJ1-1; 7 bases are shared with TRBD1. Sequencing used peripheral blood. The source of this sequence is a woman aged 45-59 years in a cohort sampled during active or convalescent COVID-19. DNA of the CDR3: TGCAGCGTTGAAAGGGGGCAGAACACTGAAGCTTTCTTT. Protein: CSVERGQNTEAFF.